This T cell receptor beta chain was identified during a study of CD8 T cells in Susac syndrome. A quantity of about 0.5 to 1 ug RNA underwent reverse transcription using random hexamers. The TCR beta CDR3 was amplified by immunoSEQ multiplex PCR across 54 Vbeta, 13 Jbeta. MiXCR was run by TCRdb on the immunoSEQ multiplex PCR reads, yielding one entry per CDR3 protein. Of some 160,000 distinct CDR3 sequences in the sample, about 94% are singletons; the top ten hold more than 0.075%. Findings and caveats of the study: CD4+ repertoires of Susac syndrome patients lacked detectable clonal expansion.

On this clonotype: Its antigen is not identified.

The CDR3 is made up of 14 amino acids. Germline trimming cut 7 bases from V and 5 bases from J; bases unmatched to any gene: 7. Germline CDR1 reads DFQATT; CDR2 reads SNEGSKA (reference sequence). This clonotype was obtained from a human donor with Susac syndrome. This chain joins TRBV20-1 and TRBJ2-5; TRBD2 aligns across 13 bases. The sequencing sample was made of CD4+ T cells from PBMCs. CDR3 loop: CSGGLAGVRETQYF. In DNA form, the CDR3 reads TGCAGTGGCGGACTAGCGGGAGTTCGGGAGACCCAGTACTTC.